These 15 T cell receptor beta chains were sequenced from one sample in a study of T-cell reconstitution after alpha-beta-depleted transplantation in children. During its preparation, the TCRbeta library received unique molecular identifiers. TCRdb re-called the PCR reads through MiXCR, storing one row per CDR3 protein. Here the sample spans about 250,000 distinct CDR3 sequences, more than 20% being singletons. The sample consisted of PBMCs, mostly from graft donor cells, taken 360 days after TCRalphabeta/CD19-depleted stem cell transplant. Receptors originate from a female patient aged 2-9 years who had a stem cell transplant for congenital amegakaryocytic thrombocytopenia, so the T cells may come from the graft donor.

This clonotype appeared a few times. The chain couples TRBV12-3 or TRBV12-4 to TRBJ2-7, with D perhaps assigned TRBD1 or TRBD2 (5 bases each). The CDR3 consists of 13 residues. Trimming pared 0 bases from V and 4 bases from J, leaving 7 bases between. CDR3 DNA: TGTGCCAGCAGTTTAGCGGGGGAATACGAGCAGTACTTC. Its translation is CASSLAGEYEQYF.

This clonotype has only a few counts. CDR3 DNA sequence: TGTGCCAGCAGGACAGGGGGCAGGAATGAGCAGTTCTTC. This translates into CASRTGGRNEQFF. The chain employs TRBV28 and TRBJ2-1, with 10 bases matching TRBD1. The germline V gene has CDR1 MDHEN and CDR2 SYDVKM. V gave up 6 bases and J gave up 7 bases; unmatched junction bases: 3. The CDR3 covers 13 residues. The whole variable domain, remainder taken from reference TRBV28 and TRBJ2-1, is DVKVTQSSRYLVKRTGEKVFLECVQDMDHENMFWYRQDPGLGLRLIYFSYDVKMKEKGDIPEGYSVSREKKERFSLILESASTNQTSMYLCASRTGGRNEQFFGPGTRLTVL.

The chain is built from TRBV11-2 and TRBJ2-7, with D possibly matching TRBD2 (5 bases). Between the trimmed V and J ends, which lost 4 bases and 3 bases, there was a span of 13 bases. Germline V gene lookup returns CDR1 SGHAT and CDR2 FQNNGV. The CDR3 is 14 amino acids. Here the CDR3 DNA reads TGTGCCAGCAGCTCCTCCCCAACTAGCTACGAGCAGTACTTC. This sequence encodes CASSSSPTSYEQYF.

The rearrangement links TRBV20-1 to TRBJ2-2; no definite D call. Germline CDR1 is DFQATT and CDR2 is SNEGSKA (reference sequence). This CDR3 region has 14 residues. Trimming left V 0 bases short and J 5 bases short, with 10 bases between. DNA for the CDR3: TGCAGTGCTAGAGACCTGGGTGGTACCGGGGAGCTGTTTTTT. It specifies CSARDLGGTGELFF.

The V and J genes are TRBV30 and TRBJ2-1; D not resolved. The CDR3 runs to 10 residues. CDR1 and CDR2 from the germline V gene are GTSNPN and SVGIG (reference sequence). Trimming took off 4 bases at V and 10 bases at J, with 8 bases between the two ends. The CDR3 spells CAWTGPEQFF. The CDR3 DNA sequence: TGTGCCTGGACCGGACCCGAGCAGTTCTTC.

In this sample, this clonotype turned up a few times. V gene TRBV4-1 combines with J gene TRBJ1-1; D is ambiguous. Germline loops: CDR1 MGHRA, CDR2 YSYEKL. The CDR3 length is 13 residues. The V end was cut by 3 bases, the J end by 3 bases, with 8 bases between. This CDR3 reads CASSQWEDTEAFF. For the CDR3, the DNA is TGCGCCAGCAGCCAGTGGGAGGACACTGAAGCTTTCTTT.

Details on this clonotype: Sequence at one end of the junction differs from germline and may be a read error. The V gene is TRBV2, the J gene TRBJ1-1, with D unresolved. Germline values: CDR1 SNHLY, CDR2 FYNNEI. This CDR3 is 12 amino acids long. CDR3 coding DNA: TGTGCCAGCAGGGCCTCGGACCCGGGGAATCCATTT. Translating gives CASRASDPGNPF.

The table lists this clonotype with a few counts. The chain links TRBV12-3 or TRBV12-4 to TRBJ1-2; D is undetermined. The CDR3 sequence is 14 residues long. The V and J ends lost 0 bases and 0 bases respectively, with 5 bases between them. In DNA form, the CDR3 reads TGTGCCAGCAGTTTAGCGGTGACTAACTATGGCTACACCTTC. Protein sequence: CASSLAVTNYGYTF.

The chain combines TRBV7-9 with TRBJ2-3, with D hard to call. Trimming took off 4 bases at V and 7 bases at J, with 9 bases between the two ends. Germline V CDR1 and CDR2: SEHNR, FQNEAQ (reference sequence). The CDR3 is made up of 12 amino acids. Here the CDR3 DNA reads TGTGCCAGCAGCTCCGAACGTAATACGCAGTATTTT. It codes for CASSSERNTQYF.

This clonotype was observed a few times. The chain combines TRBV12-3 or TRBV12-4 with TRBJ2-7, with a tentative D call TRBD2 (5 bases). This CDR3 region has 13 residues. Trimming took off 4 bases at V and 5 bases at J, with 12 bases between the two ends. The DNA of the CDR3 is TGTGCCAGCAGTTCGGGGTTCCTTAACGAGCAGTACTTC. It codes for CASSSGFLNEQYF.

In this sample, this clonotype turned up many times. The J gene is TRBJ2-1, the V gene TRBV29-1; D call uncertain. V dropped 0 bases and J dropped 4 bases, with 7 bases sitting between them. The CDR3 runs to 13 residues. Germline CDR1 is SQVTM and CDR2 is ANQGSEA. CDR3 loop: CSVEDSVYNEQFF. Written as DNA, the CDR3 is TGCAGCGTTGAAGATTCGGTATACAATGAGCAGTTCTTC.

The chain recombines TRBV3-1 with TRBJ2-2; no firm D call. The V and J ends lost 5 bases and 2 bases respectively, with 12 bases between them. Germline V gene sequence: CDR1 LGHDT, CDR2 YNNKEL (reference sequence). There are 15 residues in the CDR3. The CDR3 sequence is CASSDRSFNTGELFF. Here the CDR3 DNA reads TGTGCCAGCAGCGACCGCTCTTTCAACACCGGGGAGCTGTTTTTT.

This clonotype was counted between two and nine times. The chain carries TRBV2 and TRBJ2-3; tentative D call: TRBD1 (5 bases). This CDR3 contains 18 residues. Germline lookup yields CDR1 SNHLY and CDR2 FYNNEI. V was cut by 4 bases and J by 9 bases, with 29 bases left in between. The CDR3 is CASSVLDNLRPPQITQYF. The DNA for the CDR3 is TGTGCCAGCAGTGTCTTGGACAATCTCCGACCACCACAGATAACGCAGTATTTT.

The J gene is TRBJ2-2, the V gene TRBV7-2; D is undetermined. The germline V gene encodes CDR1 SGHTA and CDR2 FQGNSA. This CDR3 is built from 16 residues. V was trimmed by 0 bases and J by 1 base, leaving 9 bases between them. The CDR3 DNA sequence: TGTGCCAGCAGCTTAGCATCGACGGAGAACACCGGGGAGCTGTTTTTT. Amino acid sequence: CASSLASTENTGELFF. The complete variable domain, with remaining parts taken from reference TRBV7-2 and TRBJ2-2, reads GAGVSQSPSNKVTEKGKDVELRCDPISGHTALYWYRQSLGQGLEFLIYFQGNSAPDKSGLPSDRFSAERTGGSVSTLTIQRTQQEDSAVYLCASSLASTENTGELFFGEGSRLTVL.

The V call is TRBV5-1, the J call TRBJ2-7; 9 nucleotides line up with TRBD1. CDR1 SGHRS and CDR2 YFSETQ come from the germline V gene. This CDR3 region has 14 residues. After removal of 4 bases from V and 4 bases from J, the junction contained 6 bases not matched to a gene. The CDR3 DNA reads TGCGCCAGCAGCCCGGACAGGGGAGGGTACGAGCAGTACTTC. Its translation: CASSPDRGGYEQYF.